A single sample gave rise to the 18 T cell receptor beta chains below, sequenced in a study of Ad26.COV2.S vaccination and SARS-CoV-2 variants. Treatment indicated: about 20 received Ad26.COV2.S at low or high dose, single or two shots; roughly 5 received placebo; per-sample allocation not given. Material that was analyzed had been drawn on day 63 after the first vaccine or placebo injection. The table came from immunoSEQ multiplex PCR; TCRdb's copy has only in-frame clones and leaves some out. Of around 320,000 clones listed, approximately 80% were seen once; the top ten hold 2% to 2.5%. The starting material was peripheral blood, obtained in a trial of Ad26.COV2.S vaccine versus placebo. These receptors originate from a person aged 18-60 years who received the Ad26.COV2.S COVID-19 vaccine or a placebo.

The J gene is TRBJ1-1, the V gene TRBV7-3; D unclear. The V end lost 1 base, the J end lost 4 bases, and 10 bases lay between the germline ends. CDR1 SGHTA and CDR2 FQGTGA come from the germline V gene. This CDR3 has 14 residues. CDR3 DNA sequence: TGTGCCAGCAGCTTAATACGCTCGCTCACTGAAGCTTTCTTT. Amino acids: CASSLIRSLTEAFF.

The gene calls are TRBV19 and TRBJ1-3; D remains unclear. Germline V CDR1 and CDR2: LNHDA, SQIVND (reference sequence). Between the trimmed V and J ends, which lost 5 bases and 3 bases, there was a span of 11 bases. This CDR3 is built from 14 residues. CDR3 sequence: CASSPRTDGNTIYF. The CDR3 DNA sequence: TGTGCCAGTAGTCCCCGGACCGATGGAAACACCATATATTTT.

The rearrangement joins TRBV11-2 to TRBJ1-1; no clear D. The CDR3 consists of 15 residues. Germline V gene data show CDR1 as SGHAT and CDR2 as FQNNGV. The V end was cut by 0 bases, the J end by 1 base, with 9 bases between. This CDR3 reads CASSLESPGNTEAFF. Written as DNA, the CDR3 is TGTGCCAGCAGCTTAGAGTCTCCAGGGAACACTGAAGCTTTCTTT.

This CDR3 reads CASSIEAERNIQYF. CDR3 DNA sequence: TGTGCCAGTAGTATAGAGGCAGAACGAAACATTCAGTACTTC. The chain links TRBV19 to TRBJ2-4; D remains ambiguous. CDR1 and CDR2 (germline): LNHDA, SQIVND (reference sequence). Trimming pared 0 bases from V and 6 bases from J, leaving 9 bases between. CDR3 length equals 14 residues. The variable domain in full, with the rest retrieved from reference TRBV19 and TRBJ2-4, is DGGITQSPKYLFRKEGQNVTLSCEQNLNHDAMYWYRQDPGQGLRLIYYSQIVNDFQKGDIAEGYSVSREKKESFPLTVTSAQKNPTAFYLCASSIEAERNIQYFGAGTRLSVL.

The chain joins TRBV27 to TRBJ2-5; TRBD1 matches 8 bases. Germline CDR1 MNHEY, CDR2 SMNVEV (reference sequence). V lost 5 bases and J lost 5; bases outside the gene matches: 7. CDR3 length: 14 residues. The CDR3 DNA sequence: TGTGCCAGCAGTCTCCGGACAGGGCTGGAGACCCAGTACTTC. Amino acids: CASSLRTGLETQYF.

The chain uses TRBV28 and TRBJ2-7, with D unclear. Germline CDR1 MDHEN, CDR2 SYDVKM. Deletions cut 2 bases from V and 1 base from J, with 3 bases between. This CDR3 region has 12 residues. CDR3 sequence: CASSLQSYEQYF. CDR3 sequence (DNA): TGTGCCAGCAGTTTACAGTCCTACGAGCAGTACTTC. The complete variable domain, with remaining parts taken from reference TRBV28 and TRBJ2-7, reads DVKVTQSSRYLVKRTGEKVFLECVQDMDHENMFWYRQDPGLGLRLIYFSYDVKMKEKGDIPEGYSVSREKKERFSLILESASTNQTSMYLCASSLQSYEQYFGPGTRLTVT.

The V call is TRBV10-2, the J call TRBJ1-2; 10 nucleotides agree with TRBD1. The trim removed 7 bases at V and 3 bases at J, leaving 5 bases unmatched. CDR1 WSHSY and CDR2 SAAADI come from the germline V gene. CDR3 size: 14 residues. CDR3 loop: CASKGTGAYYGYTF. As DNA, the CDR3 is TGCGCCAGCAAAGGGACAGGGGCCTACTATGGCTACACCTTC.

The chain is built from TRBV10-3 and TRBJ2-3, with 7 bases aligning to TRBD2. CDR3 length: 13 residues. Germline-derived CDR1 and CDR2 are ENHRY and SYGVKD. Trimming removed 10 bases from V and 3 bases from J; junction bases left unmatched: 7. The chain's CDR3 is CATTPSGTDTQYF. CDR3 nucleotide sequence: TGTGCCACGACCCCTAGCGGAACAGATACGCAGTATTTT.

V gene TRBV6-6 combines with J gene TRBJ2-5; no firm D call. Trimming pared 5 bases from V and 4 bases from J, leaving 14 bases between. CDR3 length: 14 residues. The germline gives CDR1 MNHNY, CDR2 SVGAGI (reference sequence). The CDR3 reads CASSIPGRRETQYF. The CDR3 DNA is TGTGCCAGCAGTATCCCGGGCCGGCGAGAGACCCAGTACTTC.

This rearrangement joins TRBV3-1 (or the pseudogene TRBV3-2) to TRBJ1-1; D may be TRBD1 (5 bases). Trimming cost V 7 bases and J 4 bases, with 16 bases left between them. The CDR3 length is 14 residues. Germline assignment: CDR1 LGHDT and CDR2 YNNKEL (reference sequence). The DNA of the CDR3 is TGTGCCAGCAATCAAAGGAAGGGGACCACTGAAGCTTTCTTT. Translating gives CASNQRKGTTEAFF.

The chain carries TRBV5-1 and TRBJ2-6; 9 bases line up with TRBD1. This CDR3 comprises 18 residues. Germline V CDR1 and CDR2: SGHRS, YFSETQ. With V trimmed by 4 bases and J by 0 bases, 8 bases remained unmatched. Here the CDR3 reads CASSGGTGPTSGANVLTF. The CDR3 DNA sequence: TGCGCCAGCAGCGGCGGGACAGGGCCCACCTCTGGGGCCAACGTCCTGACTTTC.

The gene calls are TRBV7-2 and TRBJ2-3, with TRBD2 as a possible D gene (6 bases). The CDR3 totals 15 residues. Per the germline V gene, CDR1 is SGHTA and CDR2 is FQGNSA. V was cut by 1 base and J by 7 bases, with 15 bases left in between. CDR3 sequence reads: CASSLEAAGLYTQYF. The CDR3 DNA sequence: TGTGCCAGCAGCTTAGAGGCTGCGGGGTTGTATACGCAGTATTTT.

J is TRBJ1-2 and V is TRBV7-2, with D possibly being TRBD1 (6 bases). The V end was cut by 5 bases, the J end by 4 bases, with 11 bases between. Germline V gives CDR1 SGHTA, CDR2 FQGNSA. This CDR3 spans 13 amino acids. The CDR3: CASSSGQFYGYTF. CDR3 DNA sequence: TGTGCCAGCAGCAGCGGACAGTTCTATGGCTACACCTTC.

The V gene is TRBV7-9, the J gene TRBJ1-6; D is ambiguous. Per germline, CDR1 SEHNR and CDR2 FQNEAQ (reference sequence). V lost 3 bases, J lost 1 base, and 13 bases lay in between. There are 17 residues in the CDR3. CDR3 in DNA: TGTGCCAGCAGCTTCATTTTCGGTGCATCCTATAATTCACCCCTCCACTTT. It codes for CASSFIFGASYNSPLHF.

The CDR3 protein is CASSIEEGYEKLFF. CDR3 nucleotides: TGTGCCAGCAGTATAGAAGAGGGTTATGAAAAACTGTTTTTT. The chain recombines TRBV2 with TRBJ1-4; D is ambiguous. This CDR3 is built from 14 residues. V lost 5 bases, J lost 6 bases, and 13 bases lay in between. The germline gives CDR1 SNHLY, CDR2 FYNNEI.

The rearrangement uses TRBV7-2 and TRBJ2-7, with no clear D. Germline V CDR1 and CDR2: SGHTA, FQGNSA. Trimming took off 6 bases at V and 4 bases at J, with 19 bases between the two ends. The CDR3 consists of 15 residues. Here the CDR3 reads CASSRDASFGYEQYF. The CDR3, as DNA: TGTGCCAGCAGTCGCGACGCTTCTTTTGGGTACGAGCAGTACTTC.

This rearrangement joins TRBV10-3 to TRBJ2-1; 7 nucleotides agree with TRBD1. The germline CDR1 and CDR2 sequences are ENHRY and SYGVKD. This CDR3 comprises 15 residues. V gave up 0 bases and J gave up 5 bases; unmatched junction bases: 4. The CDR3 loop is CAISESGQLNNEQFF. CDR3 DNA sequence: TGTGCCATCAGTGAGTCGGGACAGTTGAACAATGAGCAGTTCTTC.

This chain uses TRBV14 with TRBJ2-5; D is possibly TRBD1 or TRBD2 (6 bases each). Trimming removed 4 bases from V and 3 bases from J, with 9 bases in between. The CDR3 consists of 13 residues. Germline V gene sequence: CDR1 SGHDN, CDR2 FVKESK. DNA for the CDR3: TGTGCCAGCAGCCGAAGGGGGGAAGAGACCCAGTACTTC. Its translation is CASSRRGEETQYF.